These T cell receptor beta chains were read from a single sample in a study of T cells in Graves' hyperthyroidism and ophthalmopathy. Using its own MiXCR run on the multiplex PCR reads, TCRdb lists one record per CDR3 protein. The data hold about 400,000 distinct CDR3 sequences, with under 15% observed a single time. The source material was blood. Receptor source: a woman between 18 and 30 years old with Graves' hyperthyroidism. The CDR3 runs from the conserved cysteine through the conserved F or W. Fields, in order: J gene, clone size, V gene, D gene, CDR3 DNA, CDR3 protein. A D gene is named only where the DNA matches it firmly. The listing skips clone size in some rows; elsewhere it reads once, few, many or a size class.

J: TRBJ1-2; size: many; V: TRBV11-2; D: -; DNA: TGTGCCAGCAGCAACTCCGATGGTGGAAATGGCTACACCTTC; CDR3: CASSNSDGGNGYTF
J: TRBJ1-5; size: many; V: TRBV20-1; D: TRBD1; DNA: TGCAGCGCAACGGACAGGGGCAATCAGCCCCAGCATTTT; CDR3: CSATDRGNQPQHF
J: TRBJ2-7; size: many; V: TRBV6-2/TRBV6-3; D: -; DNA: TGTGCCAGCTCCGGTAATTCCTACGAGCAGTACTTC; CDR3: CASSGNSYEQYF
J: TRBJ2-1; size: many; V: TRBV20-1; D: TRBD2; DNA: TGCAGTGCTAGAAGGGTAGCGGGAGCGGATGAGCAGTTCTTC; CDR3: CSARRVAGADEQFF
J: TRBJ1-1; size: many; V: TRBV7-8; D: -; DNA: TGTGCCAGCACGGGGGGGATGAACACTGAAGCTTTCTTT; CDR3: CASTGGMNTEAFF
J: TRBJ1-2; size: many; V: TRBV2; D: TRBD1; DNA: TGTGCCAGCAGTTGGGACAGGTCAGGGGGTGGCTACACCTTC; CDR3: CASSWDRSGGGYTF
J: TRBJ1-1; size: many; V: TRBV24-1; D: -; DNA: TGTGCCACCAGTGATACCCGGGCCACTGAAGCTTTCTTT; CDR3: CATSDTRATEAFF
J: TRBJ1-6; size: few; V: TRBV12-3/TRBV12-4; D: TRBD1; DNA: TGTGCCAGCGGGGGACAGGGAAGTTCACCCCTCCACTTT; CDR3: CASGGQGSSPLHF
J: TRBJ1-5; size: many; V: TRBV30; D: -; DNA: TGTGCCTGGAGTAGGCGAGGGGCCAATCAGCCCCAGCATTTT; CDR3: CAWSRRGANQPQHF
J: TRBJ2-7; size: many; V: TRBV3-1; D: -; DNA: TGTGCCAGCAGCGCCGGGTTGGCCTACGAGCAGTACTTC; CDR3: CASSAGLAYEQYF
J: TRBJ2-6; size: many; V: TRBV15; D: -; DNA: TGTGCCACCGGGATGAGGAATGGGGCCAACGTCCTGACTTTC; CDR3: CATGMRNGANVLTF
J: TRBJ2-1; size: -; V: TRBV19; D: -; DNA: TGTGCCAGTAGTATAGGAACCGGGGCTTACAATGAGCAGTTCTTC; CDR3: CASSIGTGAYNEQFF
J: TRBJ2-7; size: many; V: TRBV13; D: -; DNA: TGTGCCAGCAGCCCACAGGATGCGTACGAGCAGTACTTC; CDR3: CASSPQDAYEQYF
J: TRBJ2-1; size: many; V: TRBV18; D: -; DNA: TGTGCCAGCTCACCACCGGTGTCTGAGCAGTTCTTC; CDR3: CASSPPVSEQFF
J: TRBJ1-2; size: many; V: TRBV28; D: -; DNA: TGTGCCAGCAGAACACAGGATGGGTGGCATGGCTACACCTTC; CDR3: CASRTQDGWHGYTF
J: TRBJ1-3; size: -; V: TRBV7-2; D: TRBD1; DNA: TGTGCCAGCAGCACCCGGACAGGGGGAGGAAACACCATATATTTT; CDR3: CASSTRTGGGNTIYF
J: TRBJ2-1; size: few; V: TRBV9; D: TRBD2; DNA: TGTGCCAGCAGCGTAAGGGGAGGGACTAGCGGGGGATATGAGCAGTTCTTC; CDR3: CASSVRGGTSGGYEQFF
J: TRBJ2-7; size: many; V: TRBV11-2; D: -; DNA: TGTGCCAGCAGCCCGGACCACGAGCAGTACTTC; CDR3: CASSPDHEQYF
J: TRBJ2-5; size: -; V: TRBV5-6; D: TRBD2; DNA: TGTGCCAGCAGCCCAAGGACTAGCGGGGGGCGCGGCGAGACCCAGTACTTC; CDR3: CASSPRTSGGRGETQYF
J: TRBJ1-2; size: -; V: TRBV14; D: -; DNA: TGTGCCAGCAGCCACGGACTCTATGGCTACACCTTC; CDR3: CASSHGLYGYTF
J: TRBJ1-6; size: many; V: TRBV6-1; D: -; DNA: TGTGCCAGCGGCAGGGAAAATTCACCCCTCCACTTT; CDR3: CASGRENSPLHF
J: TRBJ2-1; size: many; V: TRBV9; D: -; DNA: TGTGCCAGCAGCGTAGCGTCAGGGGACTCCTACAATGAGCAGTTCTTC; CDR3: CASSVASGDSYNEQFF
J: TRBJ1-1; size: few; V: TRBV5-5; D: -; DNA: TGTGCCAGCAGCTTGTCTTCGATGTTGGGCACTGAAGCTTTCTTT; CDR3: CASSLSSMLGTEAFF
J: TRBJ2-3; size: -; V: TRBV2; D: TRBD2; DNA: TGTGCCAGCAACCCGGGACTAGCGGGAGCGACAGATACGCAGTATTTT; CDR3: CASNPGLAGATDTQYF
J: TRBJ2-7; size: many; V: TRBV7-2; D: TRBD2; DNA: TGTGCCAGCAGCTGGTATACTAGCGGGGATTCCTACGAGCAGTACTTC; CDR3: CASSWYTSGDSYEQYF
J: TRBJ1-6; size: few; V: TRBV6-1; D: TRBD1; DNA: TGTGCCAGCAGTAGGACAGGGCGAAATAATTCACCCCTCCACTTT; CDR3: CASSRTGRNNSPLHF
J: TRBJ2-5; size: many; V: TRBV11-2; D: TRBD2; DNA: TGTGCCAGCAGCCACCCCCTTCGGGGGGGTCCCGAGACCCAGTACTTC; CDR3: CASSHPLRGGPETQYF
J: TRBJ2-1; size: many; V: TRBV20-1; D: -; DNA: TGCAGTGCTGGCGGGTCAGGGGTCAATGAGCAGTTCTTC; CDR3: CSAGGSGVNEQFF
J: TRBJ2-7; size: many; V: TRBV7-2; D: TRBD2; DNA: TGTGCCAGCAGCTTAAGGACTAGCGGGAGGGGTAGGGGCTACGAGCAGTACTTC; CDR3: CASSLRTSGRGRGYEQYF
J: TRBJ2-6; size: many; V: TRBV2; D: -; DNA: TGTGCCAGCACTAAGACAGTGGATTCCTCTGGGGCCAACGTCCTGACTTTC; CDR3: CASTKTVDSSGANVLTF
J: TRBJ1-5; size: many; V: TRBV7-2; D: -; DNA: TGTGCCAGCAGCCGATCCGGGACACTTAGCAATCAGCCCCAGCATTTT; CDR3: CASSRSGTLSNQPQHF
J: TRBJ2-2; size: -; V: TRBV10-2; D: -; DNA: TGCGCCAGCAGTGATAGCCCCGGCAAGGGGCGGGACACCGGGGAGCTGTTTTTT; CDR3: CASSDSPGKGRDTGELFF
J: TRBJ2-7; size: many; V: TRBV6-4; D: -; DNA: TGTGCCAGCAGTGATAAGGGGGGGTCCTCCTACGAGCAGTACTTC; CDR3: CASSDKGGSSYEQYF
J: TRBJ1-2; size: few; V: TRBV4-3; D: TRBD1; DNA: TGCGCCAGCAGCGCCCATGACAGGGTCCGCGGCTACACCTTC; CDR3: CASSAHDRVRGYTF
J: TRBJ1-5; size: -; V: TRBV19; D: -; DNA: TGTGCCAGTAGTATCATCTGGCAGGAGGGGAATCAGCCCCAGCATTTT; CDR3: CASSIIWQEGNQPQHF
J: TRBJ1-1; size: many; V: TRBV3-1; D: -; DNA: TGTGCCAGCAGCAGTGACAGGTTTCCTGAAGCTTTCTTT; CDR3: CASSSDRFPEAFF
J: TRBJ2-7; size: -; V: TRBV7-9; D: -; DNA: TGTGCCAGCAGCGTTGGAGAGCCGGCCAGGTCCTACGAGCAGTACTTC; CDR3: CASSVGEPARSYEQYF
J: TRBJ1-1; size: many; V: TRBV7-8; D: TRBD1; DNA: TGTGCCAGCAGCTTAGTACAGGGGAGGACTGAAGCTTTCTTT; CDR3: CASSLVQGRTEAFF
J: TRBJ1-1; size: many; V: TRBV28; D: -; DNA: TGTGCCAGCACCTGGGGTAACACTGAAGCTTTCTTT; CDR3: CASTWGNTEAFF
J: TRBJ2-5; size: -; V: TRBV4-2; D: -; DNA: TGTGCCAGCAGCCAAGTTGGGGGGACTGCACAGACCCAGTACTTC; CDR3: CASSQVGGTAQTQYF
J: TRBJ1-6; size: many; V: TRBV3-1; D: TRBD1; DNA: TGTGCCAGCAGCCTACAGGGACAGTTTTCACCCCTCCACTTT; CDR3: CASSLQGQFSPLHF
J: TRBJ1-5; size: many; V: TRBV12-3/TRBV12-4; D: TRBD1; DNA: TGTGCCAGCAGTCGCGGCGACAGGGACGTAAAGCCCCAGCATTTT; CDR3: CASSRGDRDVKPQHF
J: TRBJ2-5; size: many; V: TRBV28; D: -; DNA: TGTGCCAGCAGTGGGACCTCACTAACCCAGTACTTC; CDR3: CASSGTSLTQYF
J: TRBJ2-7; size: -; V: TRBV12-3/TRBV12-4; D: -; DNA: TGTGCCAGCAGTCCCTGGGACCCTACCCATCTCGAGCAGTACTTC; CDR3: CASSPWDPTHLEQYF
J: TRBJ2-7; size: many; V: TRBV7-9; D: -; DNA: TGTGCCAGCAGCGAATTAGCGATGGCCTACGAGCAGTACTTC; CDR3: CASSELAMAYEQYF